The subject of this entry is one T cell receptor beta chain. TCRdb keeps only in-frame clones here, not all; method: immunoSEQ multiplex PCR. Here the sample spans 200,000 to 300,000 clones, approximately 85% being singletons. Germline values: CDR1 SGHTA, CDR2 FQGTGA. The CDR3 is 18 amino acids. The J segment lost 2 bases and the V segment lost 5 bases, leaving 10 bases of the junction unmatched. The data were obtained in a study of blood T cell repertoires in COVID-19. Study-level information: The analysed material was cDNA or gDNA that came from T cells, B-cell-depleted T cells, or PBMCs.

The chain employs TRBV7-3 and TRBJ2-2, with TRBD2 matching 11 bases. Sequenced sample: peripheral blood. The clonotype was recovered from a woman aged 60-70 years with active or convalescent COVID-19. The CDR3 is CASSLVGLAGVNTGELFF. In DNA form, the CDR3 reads TGTGCCAGCAGCCTAGTAGGACTAGCGGGCGTTAACACCGGGGAGCTGTTTTTT.